Each of the 24 T cell receptor beta chains below was sequenced from the same sample in a study of blood T cells in healthy people across ages. Using a J-beta primer mix together with a sample-barcoded 5' primer, a second PCR was run for roughly 6 to 11 cycles. Each CDR3 protein is one row after TCRdb ran MiXCR on the 5' RACE reads. This sample yields about 1 million distinct CDR3 sequences, of which 40% to 55% are seen a single time; under 20% belongs to the top ten. The specimen sequenced was blood. The source is an older woman in good health.

There are a few counts of this clonotype. The rearrangement links TRBV3-1 to TRBJ1-2; possible D gene TRBD1, 6 bases. This CDR3 spans 15 amino acids. V lost 4 bases, J lost 4 bases, and 16 bases lay in between. Germline CDR1 is LGHDT and CDR2 is YNNKEL (reference sequence). CDR3 DNA sequence: TGTGCCAGCAGCCTGGGACAAAAAGGAGGCTATGGCTACACCTTC. Amino acids: CASSLGQKGGYGYTF.

The genes are TRBV27 and TRBJ2-1; 10 bases align to TRBD2. The CDR3 contains 16 residues. The ends lost 8 bases at V and 9 bases at J; junction bases unmatched: 16. The germline gives CDR1 MNHEY, CDR2 SMNVEV (reference sequence). The CDR3 loop is CASAKTRTSGSSEQFF. The CDR3 DNA is TGTGCCAGCGCAAAAACTAGGACTAGCGGTTCTAGTGAGCAGTTCTTC.

The chain is built from TRBV7-8 and TRBJ2-5; 10 bases fit TRBD2. Germline assignment: CDR1 SGHVS and CDR2 FQNEAQ. The CDR3 is made up of 17 amino acids. V shed 1 base and J 7 bases; nucleotides not matched to a gene: 12. The DNA for the CDR3 is TGTGCCAGCAGCTTAGGGGGGACTAGCGAGATCCCCGTGACCCAGTACTTC. Translating it yields CASSLGGTSEIPVTQYF. Full variable domain (rest looked up from reference TRBV7-8 and TRBJ2-5): GAGVSQSPRYKVAKRGQDVALRCDPISGHVSLFWYQQALGQGPEFLTYFQNEAQLDKSGLPSDRFFAERPEGSVSTLKIQRTQQEDSAVYLCASSLGGTSEIPVTQYFGPGTRLLVL.

The chain uses TRBV27 and TRBJ2-7; D is unresolved. The germline V gene has CDR1 MNHEY and CDR2 SMNVEV (reference sequence). The V gene lost 3 bases and the J gene lost 7 bases, with 13 bases spanning the gap. This CDR3 is 13 amino acids long. In DNA form, the CDR3 reads TGTGCCAGCAGTTTCTCTGTGGGCCGGGAGCAGTACTTC. It is translated as CASSFSVGREQYF.

This clonotype was seen only a few times. This chain connects TRBV5-6 to TRBJ2-4; D gene uncertain. The CDR3 totals 15 residues. Trimming pared 2 bases from V and 0 bases from J, leaving 9 bases between. Per the germline V gene, CDR1 is SGHDT and CDR2 is YYEEEE. In DNA form, the CDR3 reads TGTGCCAGCAGCTTCGGGCAGCTAGCCAAAAACATTCAGTACTTC. It is translated as CASSFGQLAKNIQYF. Complete variable domain (other parts from reference TRBV5-6 and TRBJ2-4): DAGVTQSPTHLIKTRGQQVTLRCSPKSGHDTVSWYQQALGQGPQFIFQYYEEEERQRGNFPDRFSGHQFPNYSSELNVNALLLGDSALYLCASSFGQLAKNIQYFGAGTRLSVL.

As concerns this clonotype: This may be a read error: a much more frequent sequence differs by one nucleotide. The rearrangement joins TRBV29-1 to TRBJ2-1, with 8 positions matching TRBD2. The CDR3 has 16 amino acids. Germline trimming cut 1 base from V and 0 bases from J; bases unmatched to any gene: 5. The germline gives CDR1 SQVTM, CDR2 ANQGSEA. DNA for the CDR3: TGCAGCGTTGAAGCGAAAACTAGCGGCTCCTACAATGAGCAGTTCTTC. It translates to CSVEAKTSGSYNEQFF.

The gene calls are TRBV7-9 and TRBJ2-1; no firm D call. The CDR3 runs to 11 residues. V lost 7 bases to trimming and J lost 5 bases, with 6 bases between them. Germline lookup yields CDR1 SEHNR and CDR2 FQNEAQ (reference sequence). The CDR3 protein is CASTPNNEQFF. The DNA of the CDR3 is TGTGCCAGCACGCCAAACAATGAGCAGTTCTTC.

This clonotype was counted only a few times. Here the CDR3 DNA reads TGTGCCATCAGTGGCAGCTCGGAGAACTATGGCTACACCTTC. It encodes CAISGSSENYGYTF. V and J are TRBV10-3 and TRBJ1-2; D remains unclear. Trimming removed 4 bases from V and 2 bases from J, with 11 bases in between. This CDR3 spans 14 amino acids. The germline CDR1 and CDR2 sequences are ENHRY and SYGVKD.

The rearrangement links TRBV5-5 to TRBJ1-2; D is possibly TRBD1 (5 bases). This CDR3 spans 15 amino acids. Trimming cost V 4 bases and J 7 bases, with 20 bases left between them. Germline V gene sequence: CDR1 SGHKS, CDR2 YYEKEE (reference sequence). DNA for the CDR3: TGTGCCAGCAGCGGCCCTTGGGGGGAAGAGGGTGGCTACACCTTC. This codes for CASSGPWGEEGGYTF.

The chain carries TRBV2 and TRBJ2-7, with D possibly TRBD1 on 5 matching bases. Looked up from germline, CDR1 is SNHLY and CDR2 is FYNNEI. This CDR3 is 14 amino acids long. Between the trimmed V and J ends, which lost 7 bases and 7 bases, there was a span of 20 bases. CDR3 DNA: TGTGCCAGCAACAGCAGGGTGCGGAACAATGAGCAGTACTTC. Translation: CASNSRVRNNEQYF. The whole variable domain, remainder taken from reference TRBV2 and TRBJ2-7, is EPEVTQTPSHQVTQMGQEVILRCVPISNHLYFYWYRQILGQKVEFLVSFYNNEISEKSEIFDDQFSVERPDGSNFTLKIRSTKLEDSAMYFCASNSRVRNNEQYFGPGTRLTVT.

The V gene is TRBV29-1, the J gene TRBJ2-1, with D unresolved. The V end lost 3 bases, the J end lost 0 bases, and 15 bases lay between the germline ends. Germline V CDR1 and CDR2: SQVTM, ANQGSEA. The CDR3 extends over 16 amino acids. The CDR3 spells CSVDGLTDSSYNEQFF. In nucleotides, the CDR3 is TGCAGCGTTGATGGCCTGACCGATAGCTCCTACAATGAGCAGTTCTTC.

The chain carries TRBV5-5 and TRBJ2-3, with D unclear. CDR1 is SGHKS and CDR2 is YYEKEE in the germline V gene (reference sequence). This CDR3 contains 15 residues. V dropped 2 bases and J dropped 0 bases, with 10 bases sitting between them. The CDR3 region is CASSFSQTSTDTQYF. CDR3 in DNA: TGTGCCAGCAGCTTTAGTCAAACTAGCACAGATACGCAGTATTTT.

The chain has TRBV11-2 and TRBJ2-6, with a weak D call TRBD1 (5 bases). V lost 5 bases, J lost 4 bases, and 18 bases lay in between. This CDR3 is built from 17 residues. Germline V gene lookup returns CDR1 SGHAT and CDR2 FQNNGV. The chain's CDR3 is CASSLTPGKRGANVLTF. Written as DNA, the CDR3 is TGTGCCAGCAGCCTTACCCCAGGGAAGAGAGGGGCCAACGTCCTGACTTTC.

This clonotype turned up a few times. The V call is TRBV28, the J call TRBJ1-2; tentative D call: TRBD1 (5 bases). V lost 5 bases, J lost 5 bases, and 18 bases lay in between. Looked up from germline, CDR1 is MDHEN and CDR2 is SYDVKM. This CDR3 contains 15 residues. This CDR3 is CASSLRGVPWYGYTF. As DNA, the CDR3 is TGTGCCAGCAGTCTCCGGGGGGTCCCTTGGTATGGCTACACCTTC.

This clonotype came up once. The chain carries TRBV20-1 and TRBJ2-1; 8 positions agree with TRBD1. CDR3 length equals 15 residues. Germline CDR1 and CDR2: DFQATT and SNEGSKA (reference sequence). The junction had 10 bases not matched to a gene; V was cut back by 2 bases and J by 7 bases. The CDR3 DNA follows: TGCAGTGCTAGAAAGTCTCCAGGGGGCGCGAATGAGCAGTTCTTC. Its protein product is CSARKSPGGANEQFF.

This clonotype was counted at least ten times. The chain carries TRBV7-3 and TRBJ1-2; 7 nucleotides align to TRBD1. This CDR3 contains 17 residues. V shed 5 bases, J shed 0 bases, and the junction held 12 bases outside the gene matches. Germline CDR1 SGHTA, CDR2 FQGTGA. In nucleotides, the CDR3 is TGTGCCAGCAGCACAGGACAGGCCGAGTCCTCTAACTATGGCTACACCTTC. Its translation is CASSTGQAESSNYGYTF.

This clonotype was observed a few times. The chain links TRBV5-1 to TRBJ2-1; 13 positions match TRBD2. Per the germline V gene, CDR1 is SGHRS and CDR2 is YFSETQ. V shed 2 bases and J 10 bases; nucleotides not matched to a gene: 6. The length of the CDR3 is 15 residues. The DNA for the CDR3 is TGCGCCAGCAGCTTAACTAGCGGGAGGGCCTGGGAGCAGTTCTTC. Protein: CASSLTSGRAWEQFF.

The chain combines TRBV9 with TRBJ2-6; D not resolved. Germline V gene lookup returns CDR1 SGDLS and CDR2 YYNGEE. The ends were cut back, 0 bases at V and 0 bases at J, with 13 bases in the middle. The CDR3 has 18 residues. Here the CDR3 reads CASSVGLLPSSGANVLTF. The CDR3 DNA reads as TGTGCCAGCAGCGTAGGTCTACTACCAAGCTCTGGGGCCAACGTCCTGACTTTC.

The V and J genes are TRBV5-1 and TRBJ2-7; D perhaps matches TRBD1 (5 bases). Trimming stripped 4 bases from V and 0 bases from J, with 14 bases between. Germline-derived CDR1 and CDR2 are SGHRS and YFSETQ. The CDR3 is 15 amino acids. The CDR3 spells CASSPGPTASYEQYF. The CDR3 nucleotides read TGCGCCAGCAGCCCAGGGCCAACAGCCTCCTACGAGCAGTACTTC.

This clonotype showed up many times. The V and J genes are TRBV11-2 and TRBJ2-3, with no clear D. Germline lookup yields CDR1 SGHAT and CDR2 FQNNGV. Trimming shortened V by 3 bases and J by 7 bases, and 5 bases separated the two germline ends. There are 11 residues in the CDR3. CDR3 sequence reads: CASSFRYTQYF. DNA of the CDR3: TGTGCCAGCAGCTTCAGATATACGCAGTATTTT.

The chain couples TRBV29-1 to TRBJ2-3; 7 bases map to TRBD2. Germline V CDR1 and CDR2: SQVTM, ANQGSEA. The length of the CDR3 is 15 residues. Trimming took 5 bases from V and 2 from J; bases not matched to a gene: 10. The CDR3 loop is CSVPMGGGYTDTQYF. The CDR3, as DNA: TGCAGCGTTCCTATGGGGGGAGGGTACACAGATACGCAGTATTTT.

The rearrangement links TRBV5-1 to TRBJ2-5, with TRBD1 matching over 7 bases. The germline gives CDR1 SGHRS, CDR2 YFSETQ. The CDR3 has 14 residues. Trimming cost V 7 bases and J 4 bases; bases outside gene matches: 10. CDR3 residues: CASAMGTVLETQYF. For the CDR3, the DNA is TGCGCCAGCGCTATGGGGACAGTACTAGAGACCCAGTACTTC.

There are a few counts of this clonotype. J is TRBJ1-2 and V is TRBV2, with a weak D call TRBD1 (5 bases). V was shortened by 2 bases and J by 8 bases, with 18 bases between the two germline ends. CDR1 and CDR2 from the germline V gene are SNHLY and FYNNEI. The CDR3 extends over 15 amino acids. The DNA of the CDR3 is TGTGCCAGCAGTGAATTGCTGGCAGGGTTTGGAGGCTACACCTTC. It specifies CASSELLAGFGGYTF.

For the CDR3, the DNA is TGTGCCAGCAGTTTAAGGAGGGCAGGGGTATTTCCCTACGAGCAGTACTTC. Protein product: CASSLRRAGVFPYEQYF. The chain is built from TRBV27 and TRBJ2-7; D may be TRBD1 or TRBD2 (6 bases each). Germline lookup yields CDR1 MNHEY and CDR2 SMNVEV (reference sequence). The V gene lost 2 bases and the J gene lost 2 bases, with 19 bases spanning the gap. The CDR3 runs to 17 residues.